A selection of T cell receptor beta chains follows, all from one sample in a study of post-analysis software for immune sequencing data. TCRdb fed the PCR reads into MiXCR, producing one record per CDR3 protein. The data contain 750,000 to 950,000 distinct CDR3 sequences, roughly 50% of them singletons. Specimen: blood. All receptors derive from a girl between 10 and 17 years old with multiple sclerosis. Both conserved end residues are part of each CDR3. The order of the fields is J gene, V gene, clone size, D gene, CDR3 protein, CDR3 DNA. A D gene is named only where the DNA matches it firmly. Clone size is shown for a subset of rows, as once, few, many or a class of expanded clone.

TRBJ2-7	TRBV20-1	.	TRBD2	CSARSVAGSSYEQYF	TGCAGTGCTAGATCCGTAGCGGGCTCCTCCTACGAGCAGTACTTC
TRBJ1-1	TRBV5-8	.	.	CASSLGIVGETEAFF	TGTGCCAGCAGCTTGGGGATTGTCGGAGAGACTGAAGCTTTCTTT
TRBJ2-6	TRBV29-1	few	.	CSVVGGANVLTF	TGCAGCGTGGTCGGTGGGGCCAACGTCCTGACTTTC
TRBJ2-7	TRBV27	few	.	CASSLMPHSSYEQYF	TGTGCCAGCAGCCTAATGCCCCACAGCTCCTACGAGCAGTACTTC
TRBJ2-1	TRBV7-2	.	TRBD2	CASSSGGAAYNEQFF	TGTGCCAGCAGCAGCGGGGGGGCCGCCTACAATGAGCAGTTCTTC
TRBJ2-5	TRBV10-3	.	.	CAISDVVAGQETQYF	TGTGCCATCAGTGACGTCGTGGCGGGACAAGAGACCCAGTACTTC
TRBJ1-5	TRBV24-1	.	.	CATSEGSGNQPQHF	TGTGCCACCAGTGAAGGGTCCGGCAATCAGCCCCAGCATTTT
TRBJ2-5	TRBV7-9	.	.	CASSFQGMGETQYF	TGTGCCAGCAGCTTTCAGGGCATGGGAGAGACCCAGTACTTC
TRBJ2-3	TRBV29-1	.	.	CSVEDRTSDTQYF	TGCAGCGTTGAAGATAGAACCAGTGATACGCAGTATTTT
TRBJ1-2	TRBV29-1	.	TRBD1	CSVQPWTGYGYTF	TGCAGCGTACAGCCCTGGACAGGCTATGGCTACACCTTC
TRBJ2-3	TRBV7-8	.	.	CASSPLSRGETDTQYF	TGTGCCAGCAGCCCCCTCTCGCGGGGAGAGACAGATACGCAGTATTTT
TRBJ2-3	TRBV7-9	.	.	CASSSTEGGTDTQYF	TGTGCCAGCAGCTCGACCGAGGGGGGCACAGATACGCAGTATTTT
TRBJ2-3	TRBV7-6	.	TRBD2	CASSLRGGTRTDTQYF	TGTGCCAGCAGCCTACGGGGGGGGACCCGCACAGATACGCAGTATTTT
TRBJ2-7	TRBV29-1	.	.	CSVCGDSYEQYF	TGCAGCGTCTGTGGCGATTCCTACGAGCAGTACTTC
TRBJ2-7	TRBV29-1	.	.	CSVDARDPEGEQYF	TGCAGCGTTGACGCTAGGGACCCGGAAGGCGAGCAGTACTTC
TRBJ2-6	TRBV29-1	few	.	CSARRQEQSGANVLTF	TGCAGCGCCCGGCGACAGGAGCAATCTGGGGCCAACGTCCTGACTTTC
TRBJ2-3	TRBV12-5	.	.	CASGFLQAEDTQYF	TGTGCTAGTGGTTTCTTACAGGCGGAGGATACGCAGTATTTT
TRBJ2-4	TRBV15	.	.	CATSRDPKGRLAKNIQYF	TGTGCCACCAGCAGAGATCCCAAGGGCAGACTAGCCAAAAACATTCAGTACTTC
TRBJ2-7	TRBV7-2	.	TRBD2	CASSLRPGGTHEQYF	TGTGCCAGCAGCTTACGCCCGGGGGGGACCCACGAGCAGTACTTC
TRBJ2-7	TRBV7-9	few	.	CASSLLATSYEQYF	TGTGCCAGCAGCCTTCTAGCGACGTCCTACGAGCAGTACTTC